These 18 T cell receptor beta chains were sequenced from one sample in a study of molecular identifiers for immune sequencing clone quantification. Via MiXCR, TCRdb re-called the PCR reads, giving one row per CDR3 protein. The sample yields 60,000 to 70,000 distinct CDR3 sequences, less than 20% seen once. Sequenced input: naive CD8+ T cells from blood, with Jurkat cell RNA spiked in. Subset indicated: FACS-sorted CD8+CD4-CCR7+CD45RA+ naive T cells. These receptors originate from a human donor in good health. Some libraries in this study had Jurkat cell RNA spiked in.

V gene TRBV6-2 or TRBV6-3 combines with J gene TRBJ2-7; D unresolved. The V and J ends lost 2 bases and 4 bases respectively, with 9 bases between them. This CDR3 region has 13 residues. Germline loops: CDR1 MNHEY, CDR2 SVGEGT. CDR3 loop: CASSYRLVYEQYF. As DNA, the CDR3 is TGTGCCAGCAGTTACCGGCTAGTTTACGAGCAGTACTTC.

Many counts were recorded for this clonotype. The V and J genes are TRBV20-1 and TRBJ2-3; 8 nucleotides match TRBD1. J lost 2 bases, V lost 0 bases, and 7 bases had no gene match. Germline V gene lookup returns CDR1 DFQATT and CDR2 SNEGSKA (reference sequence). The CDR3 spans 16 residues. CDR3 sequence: CSARDPQQGDTDTQYF. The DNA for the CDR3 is TGCAGTGCTAGAGATCCCCAACAGGGGGACACAGATACGCAGTATTTT.

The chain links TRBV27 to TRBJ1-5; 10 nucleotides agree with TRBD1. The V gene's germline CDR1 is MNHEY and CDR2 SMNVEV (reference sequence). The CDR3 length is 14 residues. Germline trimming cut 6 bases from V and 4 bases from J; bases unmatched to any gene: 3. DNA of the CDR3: TGTGCCAGCAGGTTGGGACAGGGGAATCAGCCCCAGCATTTT. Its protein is CASRLGQGNQPQHF.

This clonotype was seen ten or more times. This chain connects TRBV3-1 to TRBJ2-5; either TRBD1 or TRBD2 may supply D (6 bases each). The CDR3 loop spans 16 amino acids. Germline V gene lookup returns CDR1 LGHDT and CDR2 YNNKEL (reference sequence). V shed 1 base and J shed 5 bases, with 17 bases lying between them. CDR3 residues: CASSQVTTGREETQYF. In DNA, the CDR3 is TGTGCCAGCAGCCAAGTTACGACAGGTCGGGAGGAGACCCAGTACTTC.

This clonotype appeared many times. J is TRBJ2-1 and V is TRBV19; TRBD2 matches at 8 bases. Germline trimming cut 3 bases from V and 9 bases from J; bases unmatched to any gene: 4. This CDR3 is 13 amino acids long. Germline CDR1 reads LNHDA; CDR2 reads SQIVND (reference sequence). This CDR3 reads CASSIGLAGEQFF. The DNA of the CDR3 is TGTGCCAGTAGTATTGGACTAGCCGGTGAGCAGTTCTTC.

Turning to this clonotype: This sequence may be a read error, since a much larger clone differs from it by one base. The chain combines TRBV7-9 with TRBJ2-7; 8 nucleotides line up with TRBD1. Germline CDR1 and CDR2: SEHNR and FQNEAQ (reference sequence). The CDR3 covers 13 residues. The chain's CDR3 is CASTSGQGYGQYF. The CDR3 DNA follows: TGTGCCAGCACCTCCGGACAGGGCTACGGGCAGTACTTC.

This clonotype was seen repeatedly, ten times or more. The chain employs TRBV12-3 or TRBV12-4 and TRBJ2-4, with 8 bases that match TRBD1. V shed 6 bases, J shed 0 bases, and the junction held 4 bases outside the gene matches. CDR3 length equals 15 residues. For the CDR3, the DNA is TGTGCCAGCAGAGGACAGGGACTAGCCAAAAACATTCAGTACTTC. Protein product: CASRGQGLAKNIQYF.

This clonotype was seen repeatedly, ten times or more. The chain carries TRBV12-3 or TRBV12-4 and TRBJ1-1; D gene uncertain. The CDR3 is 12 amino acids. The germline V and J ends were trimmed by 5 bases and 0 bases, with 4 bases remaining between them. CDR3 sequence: CASSEMNTEAFF. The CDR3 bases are TGTGCCAGCAGTGAGATGAACACTGAAGCTTTCTTT.

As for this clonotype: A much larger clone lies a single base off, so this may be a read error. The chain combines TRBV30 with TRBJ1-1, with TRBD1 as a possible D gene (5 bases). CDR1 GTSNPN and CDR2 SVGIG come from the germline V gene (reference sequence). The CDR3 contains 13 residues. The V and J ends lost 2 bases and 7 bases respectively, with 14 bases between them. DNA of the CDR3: TGTGCCTGGAGTTTTCCAGGGTTGAGTGAAGCTTTCTTT. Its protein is CAWSFPGLSEAFF.

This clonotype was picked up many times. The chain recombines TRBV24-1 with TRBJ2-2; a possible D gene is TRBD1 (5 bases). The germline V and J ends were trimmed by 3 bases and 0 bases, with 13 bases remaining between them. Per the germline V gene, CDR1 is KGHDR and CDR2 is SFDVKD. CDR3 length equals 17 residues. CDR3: CATSDHTRATNTGELFF. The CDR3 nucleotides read TGTGCCACCAGTGATCATACCAGGGCCACGAACACCGGGGAGCTGTTTTTT.

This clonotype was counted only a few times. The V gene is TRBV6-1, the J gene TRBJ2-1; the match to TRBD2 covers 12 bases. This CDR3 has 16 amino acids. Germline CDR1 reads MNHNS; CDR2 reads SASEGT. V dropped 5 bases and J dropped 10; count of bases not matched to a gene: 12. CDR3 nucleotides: TGTGCCAGCAGTTCCTCCAGGACTAGCGGGGTTAGGGAGCAGTTCTTC. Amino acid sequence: CASSSSRTSGVREQFF.

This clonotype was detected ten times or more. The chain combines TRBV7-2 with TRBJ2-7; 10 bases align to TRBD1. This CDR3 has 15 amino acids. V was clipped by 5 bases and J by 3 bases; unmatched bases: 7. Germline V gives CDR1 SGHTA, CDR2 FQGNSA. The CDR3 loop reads CASSPRDRGFYEQYF. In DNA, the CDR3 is TGTGCCAGCAGCCCCCGGGACAGGGGATTCTACGAGCAGTACTTC.

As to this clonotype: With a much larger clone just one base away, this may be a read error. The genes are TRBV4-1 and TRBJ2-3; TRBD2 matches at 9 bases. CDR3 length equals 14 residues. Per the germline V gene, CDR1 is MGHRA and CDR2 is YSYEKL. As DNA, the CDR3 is TGCGCCAGCAGCCCACTAGCGGGCCAAGATGCGCAGTATTTT. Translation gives CASSPLAGQDAQYF.

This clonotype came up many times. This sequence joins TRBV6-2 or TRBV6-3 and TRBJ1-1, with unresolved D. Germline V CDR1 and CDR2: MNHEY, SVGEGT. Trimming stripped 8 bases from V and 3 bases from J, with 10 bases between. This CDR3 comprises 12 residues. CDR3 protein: CASQETHTEAFF. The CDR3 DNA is TGTGCCAGCCAAGAGACCCACACTGAAGCTTTCTTT.

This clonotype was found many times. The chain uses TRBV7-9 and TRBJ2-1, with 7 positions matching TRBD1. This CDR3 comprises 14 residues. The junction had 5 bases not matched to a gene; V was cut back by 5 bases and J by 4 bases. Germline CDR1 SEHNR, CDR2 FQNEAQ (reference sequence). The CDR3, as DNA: TGTGCCAGCAGCCCTCCGGGACAGTACAATGAGCAGTTCTTC. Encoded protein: CASSPPGQYNEQFF.

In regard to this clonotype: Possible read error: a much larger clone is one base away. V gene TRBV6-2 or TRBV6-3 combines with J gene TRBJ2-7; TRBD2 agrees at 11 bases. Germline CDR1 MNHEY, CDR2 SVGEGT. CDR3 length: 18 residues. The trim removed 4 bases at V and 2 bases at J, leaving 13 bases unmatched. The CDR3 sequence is CASSCSTNSGRAAYEQYF. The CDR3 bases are TGTGCCAGCAGTTGCTCGACGAATAGCGGGAGGGCCGCCTACGAGCAGTACTTC.

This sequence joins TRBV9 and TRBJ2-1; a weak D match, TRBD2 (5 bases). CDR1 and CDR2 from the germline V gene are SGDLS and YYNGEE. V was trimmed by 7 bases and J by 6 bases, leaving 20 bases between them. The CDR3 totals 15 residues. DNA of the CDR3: TGTGCCAGCGGCCCGGGTAGGCTAGCTGGCAATGAGCAGTTCTTC. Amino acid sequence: CASGPGRLAGNEQFF.

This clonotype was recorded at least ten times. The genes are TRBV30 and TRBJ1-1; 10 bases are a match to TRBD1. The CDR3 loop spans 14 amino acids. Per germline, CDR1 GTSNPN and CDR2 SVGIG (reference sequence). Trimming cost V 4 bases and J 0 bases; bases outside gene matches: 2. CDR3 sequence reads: CAWTGQGVNTEAFF. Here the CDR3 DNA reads TGTGCCTGGACAGGACAGGGGGTGAACACTGAAGCTTTCTTT.